The rows below give T cell receptor beta chains drawn from one sample of a study of blood T cell repertoires in COVID-19. Method: immunoSEQ multiplex PCR; TCRdb's copy keeps in-frame clones and lacks some. The data contain about 260,000 clones, approximately 90% of them singletons. Sequencing input: PBMCs or T cells enriched from blood (not recorded which). These receptors were obtained from a woman younger than 45 with acute COVID-19. The CDR3 runs from the conserved cysteine through the conserved F or W. The D gene is left open where the match is weak. Size tells how often a clone was seen (once, few, many) or the class of an expanded clone, and some rows leave it out.

size	D	J	V	CDR3	DNA
.	TRBD2	TRBJ2-3	TRBV11-2	CASSNPSGRPHTDTQYF	TGTGCCAGCAGTAACCCTAGCGGGAGGCCTCACACAGATACGCAGTATTTT
.	TRBD1	TRBJ2-2	TRBV24-1	CATSDTGTGRNGELFF	TGTGCCACCAGTGATACGGGGACAGGGCGGAACGGGGAGCTGTTTTTT
.	.	TRBJ2-1	TRBV5-1	CASSPGPDRRGHEQFF	TGCGCCAGCAGCCCGGGCCCGGATAGGAGGGGGCATGAGCAGTTCTTC
.	TRBD2	TRBJ2-2	TRBV28	CASRRTGLAGGPGELFF	TGTGCCAGCAGAAGAACGGGACTAGCGGGAGGCCCCGGGGAGCTGTTTTTT
.	.	TRBJ1-2	TRBV19	CASRQGGIYGYTF	TGTGCCAGTAGACAAGGAGGCATCTATGGCTACACCTTC
.	TRBD2	TRBJ2-7	TRBV15	CATSQEREEVYEQYF	TGTGCCACCAGTCAAGAGCGGGAGGAAGTCTACGAGCAGTACTTC
.	.	TRBJ1-1	TRBV21-1	CASSKTDRESEAFF	TGTGCCAGCAGCAAAACTGACAGGGAATCTGAAGCTTTCTTT
.	TRBD2	TRBJ2-2	TRBV19	CASGGREANTGELFF	TGTGCCAGCGGAGGGCGGGAGGCTAACACCGGGGAGCTGTTTTTT
.	.	TRBJ2-3	TRBV19	CASSSNHRADTQYF	TGTGCCAGTAGCAGCAACCACAGGGCAGATACGCAGTATTTT
.	.	TRBJ2-3	TRBV9	CASSVEGGEVTDTQYF	TGTGCCAGCAGCGTAGAGGGCGGGGAGGTCACAGATACGCAGTATTTT
.	TRBD2	TRBJ2-1	TRBV10-1	CASSESGLGNEQFF	TGCGCCAGCAGTGAGTCTGGACTAGGTAATGAGCAGTTCTTC
.	TRBD1	TRBJ1-1	TRBV27	CASRNRGSEAFF	TGTGCCAGCAGGAACAGGGGGTCTGAAGCTTTCTTT
.	.	TRBJ2-1	TRBV11-3	CASSRGIGGVAPYNEQFF	TGTGCCAGCAGCCGCGGGATTGGCGGGGTTGCCCCCTACAATGAGCAGTTCTTC
.	TRBD1	TRBJ1-5	TRBV27	CASRPQGGNQPQHF	TGTGCCAGCAGGCCACAGGGGGGCAATCAGCCCCAGCATTTT
.	.	TRBJ1-5	TRBV28	CASSLLSGGNQPQHF	TGTGCCAGCAGTTTATTATCGGGAGGCAATCAGCCCCAGCATTTT
.	.	TRBJ2-1	TRBV6-6	CASSYHQGGNEQFF	TGTGCCAGCAGTTACCACCAGGGAGGAAATGAGCAGTTCTTC
.	.	TRBJ2-7	TRBV11-2	CASSPPAGPYEQYF	TGTGCCAGCAGCCCCCCCGCGGGTCCCTACGAGCAGTACTTC
.	TRBD1	TRBJ2-5	TRBV4-2	CASSSGGGETQYF	TGTGCCAGCAGTTCAGGGGGCGGGGAGACCCAGTACTTC
.	.	TRBJ1-6	TRBV10-3	CAARGIVNSPLHF	TGTGCCGCGCGGGGGATTGTTAATTCACCCCTCCACTTT
.	TRBD1	TRBJ1-2	TRBV28	CASSWGQIYGYTF	TGTGCCAGCAGTTGGGGACAGATCTATGGCTACACCTTC
.	TRBD2	TRBJ2-7	TRBV4-1	CASSQDSFGLAGVGYEQYF	TGCGCCAGCAGCCAAGATTCGTTTGGACTAGCGGGAGTTGGTTACGAGCAGTACTTC
.	.	TRBJ2-5	TRBV9	CASSVLTGGETQYF	TGTGCCAGCAGCGTGTTGACCGGGGGAGAGACCCAGTACTTC
.	.	TRBJ1-4	TRBV7-8	CASSLDTEKLFF	TGTGCCAGCAGCTTGGACACTGAAAAACTGTTTTTT
.	TRBD1	TRBJ2-7	TRBV13	CASSWGQGGLYEQYF	TGTGCCAGCAGCTGGGGACAGGGGGGACTATACGAGCAGTACTTC
.	TRBD2	TRBJ2-1	TRBV4-3	CASSQASGLNEQFF	TGCGCCAGCAGCCAAGCTAGCGGACTCAATGAGCAGTTCTTC
.	.	TRBJ2-1	TRBV27	CASSPIGDEQFF	TGTGCCAGCAGCCCCATCGGGGATGAGCAGTTCTTC
.	TRBD1	TRBJ1-1	TRBV3-1/TRBV3-2	CASSQDSQGANTEAFF	TGTGCCAGCAGCCAAGACTCCCAGGGGGCCAACACTGAAGCTTTCTTT
few	TRBD2	TRBJ2-3	TRBV4-2	CASSRTSGSTDTQYF	TGTGCCAGCAGCCGGACTAGCGGGAGCACAGATACGCAGTATTTT
.	TRBD2	TRBJ2-3	TRBV2	CASTPSGSTDTQYF	TGTGCCAGCACCCCTAGCGGGAGCACAGATACGCAGTATTTT
.	.	TRBJ1-6	TRBV6-5	CASSLSGTIGDSPLHF	TGTGCCAGCAGTTTATCAGGGACAATAGGGGATTCACCCCTCCACTTT
once	.	TRBJ1-5	TRBV5-8	CASSGGQLHQPQHF	TGTGCCAGCAGTGGAGGACAGCTGCATCAGCCCCAGCATTTT
.	.	TRBJ2-1	TRBV15	CATSSRDFYNEQFF	TGTGCCACCAGCAGCCGGGACTTCTACAATGAGCAGTTCTTC
.	.	TRBJ1-3	TRBV19	CASTGNSGNTIYF	TGTGCCAGTACAGGGAACTCTGGAAACACCATATATTTT
.	TRBD1	TRBJ1-6	TRBV5-1	CASSPGQGGNSPLHF	TGCGCCAGCAGCCCCGGACAGGGAGGTAATTCACCCCTCCACTTT
.	TRBD1	TRBJ2-2	TRBV15	CATSRTPGQLDTGELFF	TGTGCCACCAGCAGAACCCCGGGACAGCTAGACACCGGGGAGCTGTTTTTT
.	TRBD1	TRBJ2-1	TRBV27	CASRTGTALNEQFF	TGTGCCAGCAGAACCGGGACAGCTCTCAATGAGCAGTTCTTC
once	.	TRBJ2-7	TRBV9	CASSAEDKAPYEQYF	TGTGCCAGCAGCGCAGAGGACAAGGCCCCCTACGAGCAGTACTTC
.	TRBD1	TRBJ2-7	TRBV7-9	CASSSGQGTYEQYF	TGTGCCAGCAGCTCTGGACAGGGGACCTACGAGCAGTACTTC
once	TRBD2	TRBJ2-1	TRBV27	CASRGGQLAGALNEQFF	TGTGCCAGCAGGGGGGGGCAACTAGCGGGAGCTCTGAATGAGCAGTTCTTC
few	TRBD1	TRBJ2-1	TRBV7-9	CASNSQGAAIPYNEQFF	TGTGCCAGCAACTCACAGGGGGCTGCTATTCCCTACAATGAGCAGTTCTTC
once	.	TRBJ2-2	TRBV4-3	CASSQDWVAPDTGELFF	TGCGCCAGCAGCCAAGATTGGGTAGCCCCGGACACCGGGGAGCTGTTTTTT
.	TRBD1	TRBJ1-3	TRBV29-1	CSVEDGGTGPGNTIYF	TGCAGCGTTGAAGATGGGGGGACAGGGCCTGGAAACACCATATATTTT
.	.	TRBJ1-2	TRBV28	CASSPQSSNYGYTF	TGTGCCAGCAGTCCACAGAGCTCTAACTATGGCTACACCTTC
.	TRBD2	TRBJ2-1	TRBV7-3	CASSQQGGRVNEQFF	TGTGCCAGCAGCCAGCAGGGCGGGAGGGTCAATGAGCAGTTCTTC
.	TRBD1	TRBJ1-2	TRBV7-6	CASSRWLTGSDYGYTF	TGTGCCAGCAGCCGGTGGTTGACAGGGTCGGACTATGGCTACACCTTC
.	TRBD1	TRBJ2-7	TRBV27	CARVRGPGLREQYF	TGTGCCAGGGTCAGGGGGCCGGGGCTACGCGAGCAGTACTTC
.	.	TRBJ1-1	TRBV27	CASSLSLSGNTEAFF	TGTGCCAGCAGTTTATCACTTAGCGGGAACACTGAAGCTTTCTTT
once	TRBD2	TRBJ2-7	TRBV7-9	CASSPRTSRYEQYF	TGTGCCAGCAGCCCCAGGACTAGCCGCTACGAGCAGTACTTC
few	TRBD2	TRBJ2-2	TRBV3-1/TRBV3-2	CASSQLIPSGANTGELFF	TGTGCCAGCAGCCAGTTGATACCTAGCGGGGCGAACACCGGGGAGCTGTTTTTT
.	TRBD2	TRBJ2-1	TRBV7-2	CASSFGWERETNEQFF	TGTGCCAGCAGCTTTGGGTGGGAGCGGGAAACTAATGAGCAGTTCTTC
.	.	TRBJ2-7	TRBV11-3	CASSLYVSGEQYF	TGTGCCAGCAGCTTATACGTCTCAGGCGAGCAGTACTTC
.	TRBD1	TRBJ1-1	TRBV6-1	CASSETTGGPEAFF	TGTGCCAGCAGTGAGACGACAGGGGGCCCTGAAGCTTTCTTT
once	.	TRBJ1-6	TRBV5-5	CASSFQGSGSPYNSPLHF	TGTGCCAGCAGCTTTCAGGGATCCGGGAGCCCCTATAATTCACCCCTCCACTTT
.	.	TRBJ1-3	TRBV7-9	CASSLAGRNSGNTIYF	TGTGCCAGCAGCTTAGCAGGGAGGAACTCTGGAAACACCATATATTTT
once	TRBD2	TRBJ2-1	TRBV25-1	CASSEWRLAGGSEQFF	TGTGCCAGCAGTGAATGGCGACTAGCGGGGGGCTCGGAGCAGTTCTTC
few	.	TRBJ2-3	TRBV27	CASSPSTDTQYF	TGTGCCAGCAGTCCAAGCACAGATACGCAGTATTTT
.	.	TRBJ1-4	TRBV5-1	CASSFGTGGRYNEKLFF	TGCGCCAGCAGCTTCGGAACAGGCGGAAGATATAATGAAAAACTGTTTTTT